What follows are 18 T cell receptor beta chains derived from one specimen sequenced in a study of cytomegalovirus exposure and HLA in healthy donors. Data came from immunoSEQ multiplex PCR; TCRdb stores just in-frame clones and leaves some out. The data show some 210,000 clones, around 86% seen once. Material: PBMCs. The receptors stem from a woman under 30 in good health and CMV-seropositive.

This sequence joins TRBV5-1 and TRBJ2-5; weak D call: TRBD2 (5 bases). V was pared by 0 bases and J by 13 bases, with 16 bases between. Germline V gene data show CDR1 as SGHRS and CDR2 as YFSETQ. This CDR3 region has 13 residues. The CDR3 sequence is CASSLVIAGPRYF. DNA of the CDR3: TGCGCCAGCAGCTTGGTGATTGCGGGTCCCAGGTACTTC.

This chain links TRBV10-2 with TRBJ1-4, with TRBD1 identical over 7 bases. The CDR3 contains 13 residues. V gave up 7 bases and J gave up 7 bases; unmatched junction bases: 6. CDR1 and CDR2 from the germline V gene are WSHSY and SAAADI. For the CDR3, the DNA is TGCGCCAGCAAGGAGGGGGCGACTGAAAAACTGTTTTTT. As protein: CASKEGATEKLFF.

The V gene is TRBV27, the J gene TRBJ2-7, with a tentative D call TRBD2 (6 bases). The CDR3 has 13 residues. Deletions cut 10 bases from V and 0 bases from J, with 13 bases between. From germline, CDR1 is MNHEY and CDR2 SMNVEV (reference sequence). As DNA, the CDR3 is TGTGCCACCACCGGGACTTTCTCCTACGAGCAGTACTTC. Translation gives CATTGTFSYEQYF.

This chain links TRBV7-2 with TRBJ1-1; 7 positions match TRBD1. This CDR3 contains 12 residues. Germline lookup yields CDR1 SGHTA and CDR2 FQGNSA. Trimming at V came to 6 bases and at J to 7 bases, leaving 5 bases not matched to a gene. DNA for the CDR3: TGTGCCAGCAGTTCACAGGGGCGTGAAGCTTTCTTT. Protein: CASSSQGREAFF.

The chain links TRBV27 to TRBJ2-7, with 10 bases fitting TRBD2. Germline trimming cut 9 bases from V and 4 bases from J; bases unmatched to any gene: 3. This CDR3 has 12 amino acids. Germline values: CDR1 MNHEY, CDR2 SMNVEV (reference sequence). The CDR3 nucleotides are TGTGCCAGAGCTAGCGGGAGTTACGAGCAGTACTTC. This sequence encodes CARASGSYEQYF.

V and J are TRBV18 and TRBJ2-5, with D unclear. V was pared by 1 base and J by 2 bases, with 14 bases between. Germline CDR1 and CDR2: KGHSH and LQKENI. The CDR3 contains 16 residues. The DNA of the CDR3 is TGTGCCAGCTCACCACGGAGCGCGAACTCGCAAGAGACCCAGTACTTC. Protein product: CASSPRSANSQETQYF.

The chain carries TRBV27 and TRBJ1-1; D is perhaps TRBD1 (5 bases). Germline V lookup: CDR1 MNHEY, CDR2 SMNVEV (reference sequence). The CDR3 is made up of 15 amino acids. V lost 8 bases and J 0 bases, leaving 16 bases between the germline ends. DNA for the CDR3: TGTGCCAGCCGACCCCCCGGGACTGTGAACACTGAAGCTTTCTTT. Translation gives CASRPPGTVNTEAFF.

CDR3 nucleotides: TGTGCCTGGAGTCTGGGACAGGGCAATCAGCCCCAGCATTTT. Its translation: CAWSLGQGNQPQHF. The V and J genes are TRBV30 and TRBJ1-5, with TRBD1 matching 8 bases. CDR1 GTSNPN and CDR2 SVGIG come from the germline V gene (reference sequence). This CDR3 region has 14 residues. V shed 2 bases, J shed 2 bases, and the junction held 2 bases outside the gene matches.

V is TRBV28 and J is TRBJ1-1; a possible D gene is TRBD1 (5 bases). CDR1 is MDHEN and CDR2 is SYDVKM in the germline V gene. V was clipped by 1 base and J by 5 bases, with 11 bases between them. The length of the CDR3 is 14 residues. The CDR3 sequence is CASSLSGVRTEAFF. The CDR3 nucleotides read TGTGCCAGCAGTTTATCGGGGGTTAGGACTGAAGCTTTCTTT.

The chain uses TRBV5-4 and TRBJ1-3, with no clear D. This CDR3 is 12 amino acids long. In germline, CDR1 is SGHNT, CDR2 YYREEE (reference sequence). V was trimmed by 3 bases and J by 4 bases, leaving 5 bases between them. For the CDR3, the DNA is TGTGCCAGCAGCTCAAAAGGAAACACCATATATTTT. Translated, it gives CASSSKGNTIYF.

The genes are TRBV30 and TRBJ1-2, with 9 bases identical to TRBD1. Germline CDR1 GTSNPN, CDR2 SVGIG (reference sequence). This CDR3 has 15 amino acids. V gave up 4 bases and J gave up 6 bases; unmatched junction bases: 12. CDR3 bases: TGTGCCTGGACTCGACGGGGACAGGGCTTCCATGGCTACACCTTC. Amino acids: CAWTRRGQGFHGYTF.

V is TRBV6-6 and J is TRBJ2-7; no clear D. The V and J ends lost 5 bases and 0 bases respectively, with 8 bases between them. Germline V gene sequence: CDR1 MNHNY, CDR2 SVGAGI (reference sequence). This CDR3 region has 13 residues. The CDR3 bases are TGTGCCAGCAGTGTCGGGTACTCCTACGAGCAGTACTTC. Translating it yields CASSVGYSYEQYF.

The chain is built from TRBV7-9 and TRBJ1-2, with D perhaps TRBD1 (6 bases). V lost 2 bases and J 3 bases, leaving 16 bases between the germline ends. Germline assignment: CDR1 SEHNR and CDR2 FQNEAQ (reference sequence). The CDR3 is 16 amino acids. DNA of the CDR3: TGTGCCAGCAGCTTATGGCAAGGACAGCACTACTATGGCTACACCTTC. Protein sequence: CASSLWQGQHYYGYTF.

The J gene is TRBJ2-7, the V gene TRBV27; TRBD2 is a possible D gene (6 bases). The germline V and J ends were trimmed by 5 bases and 2 bases, with 13 bases remaining between them. The CDR3 covers 14 residues. Germline values: CDR1 MNHEY, CDR2 SMNVEV (reference sequence). The CDR3 is CASSPSPGAYEQYF. Here the CDR3 DNA reads TGTGCCAGCAGTCCCTCTCCGGGGGCCTACGAGCAGTACTTC.

A single count supports this clone. The chain uses TRBV7-3 and TRBJ2-1; TRBD2 matches 10 bases. CDR1 SGHTA and CDR2 FQGTGA come from the germline V gene. V shed 4 bases and J 4 bases; nucleotides not matched to a gene: 4. The CDR3 runs 15 residues. The CDR3 protein is CASSSGLAEYNEQFF. CDR3 DNA: TGTGCCAGCAGCTCTGGACTAGCGGAATACAATGAGCAGTTCTTC.

The rearrangement uses TRBV6-5 and TRBJ2-2, with 7 bases aligning to TRBD2. Germline V CDR1 and CDR2: MNHEY, SVGAGI. The CDR3 consists of 15 residues. The J segment lost 4 bases and the V segment lost 6 bases, leaving 8 bases of the junction unmatched. CDR3 sequence reads: CASSRGSSGTGELFF. The CDR3, as DNA: TGTGCCAGCAGCCGCGGGAGTTCAGGCACCGGGGAGCTGTTTTTT.

CDR3 bases: TGTGCCAGCAGCTTGGTAGGGACAGGGGGCGAGACCCAGTACTTC. Residues: CASSLVGTGGETQYF. This rearrangement joins TRBV5-6 to TRBJ2-5, with 12 bases aligning to TRBD1. V lost 0 bases and J lost 5; bases outside the gene matches: 2. The V gene's germline CDR1 is SGHDT and CDR2 YYEEEE. This CDR3 has 15 residues.

The J gene is TRBJ2-1, the V gene TRBV11-2, with 10 positions matching TRBD1. V shed 6 bases and J 3 bases; nucleotides not matched to a gene: 5. The length of the CDR3 is 15 residues. The germline V gene encodes CDR1 SGHAT and CDR2 FQNNGV. CDR3 in amino acids: CASSAGQGIYNEQFF. For the CDR3, the DNA is TGTGCCAGCAGTGCGGGACAGGGGATCTACAATGAGCAGTTCTTC.